This T cell receptor (beta chain) derives from a study of CD8 T cells in Susac syndrome. From blood CD8+ and CD4+ T cells, TCR beta sequences were generated. Negative isolation was used for CD8+ and CD4+ T cells, and FACS enrichment was applied to TEMRA cells. Random hexamers were used to reverse transcribe an amount of about 0.45 to 1 ug RNA. Across 54 Vbeta and 13 Jbeta, immunoSEQ multiplex PCR amplified TCR beta CDR3. TCRdb analysed the immunoSEQ multiplex PCR reads with MiXCR anew, one entry per CDR3 protein. The sample yields roughly 400,000 distinct CDR3 sequences, roughly 85% seen once. The CDR3 extends over 19 amino acids. Germline loops: CDR1 LNHDA, CDR2 SQIVND (reference sequence). V lost 4 bases and J lost 3, with 27 bases in between.

The chain carries TRBV19 and TRBJ1-1, with D unclear. This receptor was identified in a human donor with multiple sclerosis. Sequencing used CD8+ T cells from PBMCs. CDR3 bases: TGTGCCAGTAGTACCCTACTGCCGGGCTCTTCTTCGGCGGACACTGAAGCTTTCTTT. This codes for CASSTLLPGSSSADTEAFF.